Each of the 8 T cell receptor beta chains below was sequenced from the same sample in a study of CXCR3-negative and CXCR3-positive naive CD8 T cells (dated by TCRdb to the late 2010s). The antigens of these receptors remain unknown. Results and caveats for the whole study, not just this receptor: Compared with CXCR3-negative naive cells, CXCR3-positive naive cells had TRB CDR3s with higher hydrophobicity (lower Kidera factor 4), lower energy, and higher strength and volume indices.

TCRdb shows the sequencer as NextSeq 550. The Human TCR Profiling Kit (MiLaboratory) was used to prepare UMI-labeled 5' RACE TRB cDNA libraries. Following TCRdb reprocessing, every CDR3 protein sequence forms one entry, and DNA is not provided. The data table for this sample lists some 140,000 distinct CDR3 sequences. The leading ten clones occupy under 0.5% of the sample. The sequencing sample was made of naive CXCR3+ CD8+ T cells from blood. The cell subset or site label here, explained by the study, means: CD45RO-CCR7+CD27+CD95- naive CD8+ T cells expressing CXCR3 (TNR3+). The receptors derive from a human donor in good health. Some clones in this sample may be carry-over from other donors' samples.

The chain is built from TRBV29-1 and TRBJ2-1; there is no DNA to check the TCRdb D call of TRBD2. The CDR3 runs 16 residues. CDR1 is SQVTM and CDR2 is ANQGSEA in the germline V gene. CDR3 in amino acids: CSAEGTSGPSYNEQFF.

The chain recombines TRBV7-9 with TRBJ2-3; TCRdb's D call of TRBD2 is untestable without DNA. This CDR3 region has 14 residues. Germline V gene data show CDR1 as SEHNR and CDR2 as FQNEAQ (reference sequence). CDR3 amino acids: CASSLTTSGDTQYF.

The V and J genes are TRBV27 and TRBJ2-7. CDR1 is MNHEY, CDR2 SMNVEV, per germline (reference sequence). There are 13 residues in the CDR3. CDR3 sequence: CASSLGPFYEQYF.

The chain links TRBV4-2 to TRBJ1-1; TCRdb names TRBD1, which stays unverified in the absence of DNA. CDR3 length equals 15 residues. Germline CDR1 and CDR2: LGHNA and YNFKEQ. CDR3 loop: CASSLKTPGGTEAFF.

This chain links TRBV3-1 with TRBJ1-1; TCRdb's D gene call, TRBD1, goes unchecked for lack of DNA. The CDR3 runs to 16 residues. CDR1 and CDR2 (germline): LGHDT, YNNKEL (reference sequence). CDR3 region: CASSQDLTGWNTEAFF.

The V gene is TRBV19, the J gene TRBJ1-5; lacking DNA, the TRBD1 call made by TCRdb goes unchecked. CDR3 length: 17 residues. Germline V gene sequence: CDR1 LNHDA, CDR2 SQIVND (reference sequence). CDR3 amino acids: CAILPGGQAISNQPQHF.

This chain links TRBV7-9 with TRBJ2-1; there is no DNA to check the TCRdb D call of TRBD2. The CDR3 runs 15 residues. In germline, CDR1 is SEHNR, CDR2 FQNEAQ (reference sequence). CDR3: CASSLAGGTYNEQFF.

This chain uses TRBV30 with TRBJ2-7; TCRdb selects TRBD1, and the lack of DNA leaves this call unchecked. Looked up from germline, CDR1 is GTSNPN and CDR2 is SVGIG (reference sequence). The CDR3 contains 14 residues. This chain's CDR3 is CAWDSDRVYPEQYF. The variable domain in full, completed from reference TRBV30 and TRBJ2-7, reads SQTIHQWPATLVQPVGSPLSLECTVEGTSNPNLYWYRQAAGRGLQLLFYSVGIGQISSEVPQNLSASRPQDRQFILSSKKLLLSDSGFYLCAWDSDRVYPEQYFGPGTRLTVT.